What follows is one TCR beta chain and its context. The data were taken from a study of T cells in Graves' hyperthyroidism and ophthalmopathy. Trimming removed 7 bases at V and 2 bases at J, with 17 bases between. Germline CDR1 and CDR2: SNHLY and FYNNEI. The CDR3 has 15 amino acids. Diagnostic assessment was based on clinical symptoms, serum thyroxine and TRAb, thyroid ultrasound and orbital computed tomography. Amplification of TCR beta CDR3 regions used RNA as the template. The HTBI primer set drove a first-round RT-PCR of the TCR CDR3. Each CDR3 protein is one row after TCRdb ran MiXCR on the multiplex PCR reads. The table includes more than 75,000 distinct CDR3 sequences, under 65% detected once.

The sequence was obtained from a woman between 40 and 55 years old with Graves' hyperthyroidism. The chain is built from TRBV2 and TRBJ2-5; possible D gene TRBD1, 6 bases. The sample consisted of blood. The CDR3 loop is CASTQDSPGQETQYF. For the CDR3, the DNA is TGTGCCAGCACGCAGGACAGTCCGGGACAAGAGACCCAGTACTTC.